This is a list of T cell receptor beta chains from one sample in a study of OX40 agonist ivuxolimab in advanced cancers. The assay was immunoSEQ multiplex PCR, and TCRdb's table has in-frame clones only and misses some. The sample yields fewer than 85,000 clones, about 86% seen once. The starting material was CD4+ or CD8+ T cells sorted from blood, obtained in a trial of the OX40 agonist ivuxolimab. The origin of the receptors is an adult with an advanced solid tumor such as melanoma, head and neck, liver or kidney cancer. Both conserved end residues are part of each CDR3. The order of the fields is clone size, J gene, V gene, D gene, CDR3 protein, CDR3 DNA. D genes are given only for firm matches. Some rows have no size entry. The others give once, few or many, or a class for an expanded clone.

once	TRBJ1-5	TRBV11-3	-	CASRTALNQPQHF	TGTGCCAGCAGGACAGCTCTCAATCAGCCCCAGCATTTT
-	TRBJ2-3	TRBV7-9	-	CASSGKGRPDTQYF	TGTGCCAGCAGCGGGAAGGGCCGGCCAGATACGCAGTATTTT
-	TRBJ2-1	TRBV16	TRBD1	CASSQRGQGYNEQFF	TGTGCCAGCAGCCAACGTGGACAGGGCTACAATGAGCAGTTCTTC
once	TRBJ1-1	TRBV29-1	-	CSAGKGPTEAFF	TGCAGCGCTGGTAAAGGGCCCACTGAAGCTTTCTTT
-	TRBJ1-1	TRBV10-2	-	CASSESRGGEAFF	TGCGCCAGCAGTGAGTCGAGGGGGGGTGAGGCTTTCTTT
-	TRBJ2-5	TRBV5-5	-	CASRLGVQETQYF	TGTGCCAGCAGGCTCGGGGTCCAAGAGACCCAGTACTTC
-	TRBJ1-1	TRBV6-5	TRBD1	CASRDQGGNTEAFF	TGTGCCAGCAGGGATCAGGGGGGGAACACTGAAGCTTTCTTT
once	TRBJ2-7	TRBV6-6	-	CASSYSRTSYEQYF	TGTGCCAGCAGTTACTCGCGCACCTCCTACGAGCAGTACTTC
-	TRBJ2-3	TRBV6-4	-	CASSENGDTQYF	TGTGCCAGCAGCGAAAACGGAGATACGCAGTATTTT
-	TRBJ2-5	TRBV10-2	-	CASSDSGRETQYF	TGCGCCAGCAGTGACTCGGGGCGAGAGACCCAGTACTTC
-	TRBJ2-1	TRBV4-1	-	CASSQLAHSYNEQFF	TGCGCCAGCAGCCAACTAGCGCACTCCTACAATGAGCAGTTCTTC
-	TRBJ2-3	TRBV5-1	TRBD1	CASSLTGSPTDTQYF	TGCGCCAGCAGCCTGACAGGGTCCCCCACAGATACGCAGTATTTT
-	TRBJ2-7	TRBV6-5	-	CATGGTARREQYF	TGTGCCACGGGGGGGACAGCGAGGCGTGAGCAGTACTTC
-	TRBJ2-3	TRBV4-1	TRBD2	CASSQDPGLAGVWDTQYF	TGCGCCAGCAGCCAAGATCCCGGACTAGCGGGAGTGTGGGATACGCAGTATTTT
-	TRBJ2-2	TRBV2	TRBD1	CASSSRTGGTGELFF	TGTGCCAGCAGTTCTCGGACAGGGGGCACCGGGGAGCTGTTTTTT
-	TRBJ2-5	TRBV2	-	CASFRDSEKETQYF	TGTGCCAGCTTCCGGGACTCCGAAAAAGAGACCCAGTACTTC
-	TRBJ2-1	TRBV7-9	-	CASSPPTTYNEQFF	TGTGCCAGCAGCCCCCCGACTACCTACAATGAGCAGTTCTTC
few	TRBJ2-2	TRBV6-7	TRBD1	CASILGQISNRPPGELFF	TGTGCCAGCATTCTGGGACAGATCTCCAATAGGCCCCCCGGGGAGCTGTTTTTT
-	TRBJ2-5	TRBV7-7	TRBD2	CASSLEVGGARETQYF	TGTGCCAGCAGCTTAGAAGTCGGGGGGGCACGAGAGACCCAGTACTTC
-	TRBJ2-7	TRBV5-6	-	CASSLNLEQYF	TGTGCCAGCAGCTTGAACCTTGAGCAGTACTTC
-	TRBJ2-7	TRBV6-5	TRBD1	CATTTGIKSREQYF	TGTGCCACCACGACAGGGATCAAGTCGAGGGAGCAGTACTTC
-	TRBJ1-3	TRBV5-1	TRBD1	CASSPTGTGVGNTIYF	TGCGCCAGCAGTCCGACCGGGACAGGGGTTGGAAACACCATATATTTT
few	TRBJ1-2	TRBV6-5	-	CASSDPGNYGYTF	TGTGCCAGCAGTGATCCAGGAAACTATGGCTACACCTTC
once	TRBJ1-6	TRBV6-6	-	CASQRQVWSPLHF	TGTGCCAGCCAACGGCAGGTTTGGTCACCCCTCCACTTT
-	TRBJ2-1	TRBV5-1	-	CASRFDPGGHNEQFF	TGCGCCAGCAGATTCGACCCGGGGGGCCACAATGAGCAGTTCTTC
-	TRBJ2-2	TRBV5-6	-	CASSFLAGRDTGELFF	TGTGCCAGCAGCTTTCTGGCGGGACGGGACACCGGGGAGCTGTTTTTT
-	TRBJ2-2	TRBV6-5	-	CASSYSGVNTGELFF	TGTGCCAGCAGTTACTCGGGGGTAAACACCGGGGAGCTGTTTTTT
-	TRBJ1-4	TRBV5-1	-	CASSLGGSTGEKLFF	TGCGCCAGCAGCCTAGGTGGCTCGACGGGGGAAAAACTGTTTTTT
-	TRBJ2-1	TRBV4-3	-	CASSLVLSPNNEQFF	TGCGCCAGCAGCCTGGTGCTCTCCCCGAACAATGAGCAGTTCTTC
-	TRBJ1-2	TRBV15	-	CATSRDIQYGYTF	TGTGCCACCAGCAGAGATATCCAGTATGGCTACACCTTC
-	TRBJ2-3	TRBV19	-	CASSIGAGPTDTQYF	TGTGCCAGTAGTATCGGGGCGGGCCCTACAGATACGCAGTATTTT
few	TRBJ1-6	TRBV13	-	CANPPDSSGSPLHF	TGTGCCAACCCTCCCGACAGTTCGGGTTCACCCCTCCACTTT
-	TRBJ1-2	TRBV5-1	-	CASSLVSGIGYTF	TGCGCCAGCAGCTTGGTCTCCGGCATTGGCTACACCTTC
-	TRBJ1-3	TRBV11-2	-	CASSSGPGNTIYF	TGTGCCAGCAGCTCGGGACCAGGAAACACCATATATTTT
few	TRBJ2-7	TRBV16	-	CASSPQGYEQYF	TGTGCCAGCAGCCCGCAGGGGTACGAGCAGTACTTC
-	TRBJ2-1	TRBV11-2	TRBD2	CASSLGTSGNNEQFF	TGTGCCAGCAGCCTCGGGACTAGCGGTAACAATGAGCAGTTCTTC
-	TRBJ2-3	TRBV9	-	CASSVGAGTDTQYF	TGTGCCAGCAGCGTAGGGGCAGGCACAGATACGCAGTATTTT
-	TRBJ2-1	TRBV11-2	-	CASSPWSNEQFF	TGTGCCAGCAGCCCCTGGAGTAATGAGCAGTTCTTC
-	TRBJ2-1	TRBV11-2	-	CASRSWAHNEQFF	TGTGCCAGCAGGTCTTGGGCCCACAATGAGCAGTTCTTC
-	TRBJ1-3	TRBV5-1	-	CASSLGWETSGNTIYF	TGCGCCAGCAGCTTGGGTTGGGAAACCTCTGGAAACACCATATATTTT
-	TRBJ1-6	TRBV19	TRBD1	CASSRQGQILNSPLHF	TGTGCCAGTAGTAGACAGGGTCAAATCCTGAATTCACCCCTCCACTTT